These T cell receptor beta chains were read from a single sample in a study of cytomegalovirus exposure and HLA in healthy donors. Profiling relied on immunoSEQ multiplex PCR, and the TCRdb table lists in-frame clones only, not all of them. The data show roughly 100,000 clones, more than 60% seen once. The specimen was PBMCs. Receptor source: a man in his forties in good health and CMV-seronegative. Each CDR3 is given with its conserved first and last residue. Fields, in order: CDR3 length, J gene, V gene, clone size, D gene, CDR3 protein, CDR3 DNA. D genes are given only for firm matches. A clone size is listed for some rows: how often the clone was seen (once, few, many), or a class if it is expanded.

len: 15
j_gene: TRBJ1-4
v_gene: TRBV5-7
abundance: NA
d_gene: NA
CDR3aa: CASSFRVVNNEKLFF
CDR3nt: TGTGCCAGCAGCTTCAGGGTGGTGAATAATGAAAAACTGTTTTTT

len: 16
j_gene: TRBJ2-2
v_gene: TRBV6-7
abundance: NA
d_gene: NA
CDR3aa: CASSYSSGRGTGELFF
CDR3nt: TGTGCCAGCAGTTACTCGAGTGGGCGGGGCACCGGGGAGCTGTTTTTT

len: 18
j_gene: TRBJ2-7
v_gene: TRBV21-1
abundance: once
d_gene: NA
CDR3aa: CASSTKWCLDRGLYEQYF
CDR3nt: TGTGCCAGCAGCACCAAATGGTGTCTTGACAGGGGACTCTACGAGCAGTACTTC

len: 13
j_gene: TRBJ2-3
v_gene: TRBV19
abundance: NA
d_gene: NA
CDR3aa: CASRRSGTDTQYF
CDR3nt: TGTGCCAGTAGGAGGTCTGGCACAGATACGCAGTATTTT

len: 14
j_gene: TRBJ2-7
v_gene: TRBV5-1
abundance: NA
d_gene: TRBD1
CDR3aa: CASSHGTGSYEQYF
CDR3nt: TGCGCCAGCAGCCACGGGACAGGATCCTACGAGCAGTACTTC

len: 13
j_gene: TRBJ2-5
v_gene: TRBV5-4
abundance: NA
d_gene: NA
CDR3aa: CASSLVGEETQYF
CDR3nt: TGTGCCAGCAGCCTGGTAGGGGAAGAGACCCAGTACTTC

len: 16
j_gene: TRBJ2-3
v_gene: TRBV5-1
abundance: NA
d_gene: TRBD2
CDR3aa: CASRPAAGEVTDTQYF
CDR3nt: TGCGCCAGCCGACCAGCGGCGGGGGAGGTCACAGATACGCAGTATTTT

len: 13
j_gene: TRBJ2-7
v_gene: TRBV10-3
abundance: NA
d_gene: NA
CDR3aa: CAISDGGPYEQYF
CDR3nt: TGTGCCATCAGTGACGGGGGGCCATACGAGCAGTACTTC

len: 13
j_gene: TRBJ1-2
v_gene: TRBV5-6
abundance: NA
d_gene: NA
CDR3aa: CASSLGRVVGYTF
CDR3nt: TGTGCCAGCAGCTTGGGCAGGGTGGTGGGCTACACCTTC

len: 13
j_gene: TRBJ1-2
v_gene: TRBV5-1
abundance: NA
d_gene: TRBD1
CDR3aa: CASSFGQVNGYTF
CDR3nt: TGCGCCAGCAGCTTCGGACAGGTTAATGGCTACACCTTC

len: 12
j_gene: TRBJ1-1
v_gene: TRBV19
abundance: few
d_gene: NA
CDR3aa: CASIVPYGKAFF
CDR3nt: TGTGCCAGTATAGTGCCATACGGGAAAGCTTTCTTT

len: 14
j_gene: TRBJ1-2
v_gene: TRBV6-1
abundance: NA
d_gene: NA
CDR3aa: CASSEAPSGGGYTF
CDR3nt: TGTGCCAGCAGTGAAGCCCCTTCCGGCGGTGGCTACACCTTC

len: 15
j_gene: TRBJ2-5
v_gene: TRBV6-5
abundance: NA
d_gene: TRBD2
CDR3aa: CASSLAGGPRETQYF
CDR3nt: TGTGCCAGCAGTCTAGCGGGGGGGCCGAGGGAGACCCAGTACTTC

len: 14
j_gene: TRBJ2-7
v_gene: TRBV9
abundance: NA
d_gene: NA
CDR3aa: CASSPSRSPYEQYF
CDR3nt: TGTGCCAGCAGCCCAAGCCGGAGTCCTTACGAGCAGTACTTC

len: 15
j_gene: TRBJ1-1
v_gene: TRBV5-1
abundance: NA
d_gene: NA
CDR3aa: CASSLGSGLNTEAFF
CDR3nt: TGCGCCAGCAGCTTGGGTTCGGGATTGAACACTGAAGCTTTCTTT

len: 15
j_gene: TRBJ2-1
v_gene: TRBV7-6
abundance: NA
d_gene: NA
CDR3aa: CASSLAGGLLSEQFF
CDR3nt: TGTGCCAGCAGCTTAGCGGGGGGGCTTTTGAGTGAGCAGTTCTTC

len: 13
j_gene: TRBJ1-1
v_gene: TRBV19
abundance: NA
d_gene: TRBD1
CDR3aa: CASSTTGEAEAFF
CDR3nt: TGTGCCAGTAGTACGACAGGGGAGGCTGAAGCTTTCTTT

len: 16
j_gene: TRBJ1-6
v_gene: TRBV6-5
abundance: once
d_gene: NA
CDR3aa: CASSYSGSLPNSPLHF
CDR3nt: TGTGCCAGCAGTTACTCGGGTAGCCTACCCAATTCACCCCTCCACTTT

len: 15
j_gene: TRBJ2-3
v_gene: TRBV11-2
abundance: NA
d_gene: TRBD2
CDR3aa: CASSFPGGGTDTQYF
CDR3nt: TGTGCCAGCAGCTTCCCCGGGGGGGGCACAGATACGCAGTATTTT

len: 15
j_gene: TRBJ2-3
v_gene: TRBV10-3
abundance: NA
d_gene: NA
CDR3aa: CAISGEPGNTDTQYF
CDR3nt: TGTGCCATCAGTGGGGAACCCGGGAATACAGATACGCAGTATTTT

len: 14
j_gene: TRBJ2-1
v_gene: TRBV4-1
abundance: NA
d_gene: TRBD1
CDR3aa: CASSQQQGINEQFF
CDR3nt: TGCGCCAGCAGCCAACAACAGGGGATCAATGAGCAGTTCTTC

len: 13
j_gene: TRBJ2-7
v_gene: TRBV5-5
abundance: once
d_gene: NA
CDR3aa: CASSLGGRREQYF
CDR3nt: TGTGCCAGCAGCCTTGGGGGGAGGCGGGAGCAGTACTTC

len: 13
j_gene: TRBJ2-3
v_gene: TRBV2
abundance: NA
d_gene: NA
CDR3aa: CASSEARVDTQYF
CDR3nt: TGTGCCAGCAGTGAAGCGAGGGTGGATACGCAGTATTTT

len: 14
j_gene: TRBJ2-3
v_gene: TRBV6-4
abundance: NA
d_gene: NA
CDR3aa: CASSDVGLSDTQYF
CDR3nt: TGTGCCAGCAGTGATGTGGGGCTCTCAGATACGCAGTATTTT

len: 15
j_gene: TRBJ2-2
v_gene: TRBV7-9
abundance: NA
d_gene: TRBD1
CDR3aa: CASGNRGANTGELFF
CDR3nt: TGTGCCAGCGGGAACAGGGGGGCGAACACCGGGGAGCTGTTTTTT

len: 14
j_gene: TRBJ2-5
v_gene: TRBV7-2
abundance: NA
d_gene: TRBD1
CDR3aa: CASSMDRGRETQYF
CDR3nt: TGTGCCAGCAGCATGGACAGGGGGCGGGAGACCCAGTACTTC

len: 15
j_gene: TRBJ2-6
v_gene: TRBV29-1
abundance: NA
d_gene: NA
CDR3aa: CSVAGQSSGANVLTF
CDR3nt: TGCAGCGTTGCAGGACAGAGCTCTGGGGCCAACGTCCTGACTTTC

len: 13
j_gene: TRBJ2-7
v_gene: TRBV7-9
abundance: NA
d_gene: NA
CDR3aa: CASSRDRNYEQYF
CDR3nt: TGTGCCAGCAGCAGAGACAGGAACTACGAGCAGTACTTC

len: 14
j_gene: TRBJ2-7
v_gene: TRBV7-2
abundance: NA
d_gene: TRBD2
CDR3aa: CASSFAGGPYEQYF
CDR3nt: TGTGCCAGCAGCTTTGCGGGGGGGCCCTACGAGCAGTACTTC

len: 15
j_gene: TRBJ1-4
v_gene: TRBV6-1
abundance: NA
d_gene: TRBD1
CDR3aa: CASKTTGGRVEKLFF
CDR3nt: TGTGCCAGCAAGACGACAGGGGGAAGAGTGGAAAAACTGTTTTTT

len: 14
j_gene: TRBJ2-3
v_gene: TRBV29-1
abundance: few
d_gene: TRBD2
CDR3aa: CSVSSRGDTDTQYF
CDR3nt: TGCAGCGTTTCAAGTCGGGGGGATACAGATACGCAGTATTTT

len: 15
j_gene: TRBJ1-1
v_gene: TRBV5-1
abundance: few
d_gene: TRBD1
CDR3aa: CASSWGTGQGTEAFF
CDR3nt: TGCGCCAGCAGCTGGGGGACAGGGCAGGGCACTGAAGCTTTCTTT